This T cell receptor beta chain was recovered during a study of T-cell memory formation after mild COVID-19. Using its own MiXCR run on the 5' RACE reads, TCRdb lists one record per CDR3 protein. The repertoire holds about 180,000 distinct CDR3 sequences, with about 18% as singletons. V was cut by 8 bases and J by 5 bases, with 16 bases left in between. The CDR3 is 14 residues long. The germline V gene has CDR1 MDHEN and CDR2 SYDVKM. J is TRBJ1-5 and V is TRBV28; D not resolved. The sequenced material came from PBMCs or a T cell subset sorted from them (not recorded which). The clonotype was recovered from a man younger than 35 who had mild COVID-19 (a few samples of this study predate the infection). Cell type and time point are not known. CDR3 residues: CASLAGWVYQPQHF. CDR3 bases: TGTGCCAGCCTCGCCGGGTGGGTATATCAGCCCCAGCATTTT.